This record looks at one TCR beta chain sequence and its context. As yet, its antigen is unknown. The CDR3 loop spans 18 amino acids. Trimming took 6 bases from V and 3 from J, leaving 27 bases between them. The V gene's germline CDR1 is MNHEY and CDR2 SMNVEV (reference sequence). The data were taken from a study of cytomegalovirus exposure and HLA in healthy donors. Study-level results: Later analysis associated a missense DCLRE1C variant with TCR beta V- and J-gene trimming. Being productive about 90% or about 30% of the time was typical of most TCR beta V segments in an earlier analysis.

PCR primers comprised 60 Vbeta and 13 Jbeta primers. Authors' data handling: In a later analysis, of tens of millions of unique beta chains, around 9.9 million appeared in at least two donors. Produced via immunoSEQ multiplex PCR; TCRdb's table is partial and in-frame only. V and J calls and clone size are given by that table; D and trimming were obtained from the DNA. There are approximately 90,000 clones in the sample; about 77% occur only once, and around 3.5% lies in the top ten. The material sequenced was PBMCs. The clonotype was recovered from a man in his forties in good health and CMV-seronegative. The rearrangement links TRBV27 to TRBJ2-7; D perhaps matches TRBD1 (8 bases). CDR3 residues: CASSLRGTGQDLIYEQYF. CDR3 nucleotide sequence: TGTGCCAGCAGCCTGCGGGGGACGGGACAGGACTTAATCTACGAGCAGTACTTC.